This TCR beta chain was found in a study of blood T cells in healthy people across ages. The CDR3 is 13 residues long. CDR1 is MDHEN and CDR2 is SYDVKM in the germline V gene. Using a J-beta primer mix together with a sample-barcoded 5' primer, a second PCR was run for about 6 to 12 cycles. From the 5' RACE reads, TCRdb called clonotypes with MiXCR, one entry per CDR3 protein. The sample includes 500,000 to 550,000 distinct CDR3 sequences, nearly 25% of them seen just once. These data also formed part of another study, on T cells of mothers and their children.

The chain has TRBV28 and TRBJ2-5; 7 bases line up with TRBD1. The J call may be faulty, since TRBJ2-1 better matches the DNA end. This sequence originates from a boy younger than 18 in good health. Sequencing input: blood. The CDR3 region is CASRLQGRDEQFF. The CDR3 DNA sequence: TGTGCCAGCAGGTTACAGGGGCGAGATGAGCAGTTCTTC.